The T cell receptor beta chain described here comes from a study of cytomegalovirus exposure and HLA in healthy donors. Germline CDR1 and CDR2: MNHEY and SMNVEV (reference sequence). V gave up 4 bases and J gave up 1 base; unmatched junction bases: 11. The CDR3 covers 17 residues. Both 60 Vbeta primers and 13 Jbeta primers went into the PCR. Libraries were prepared by immunoSEQ multiplex PCR; TCRdb keeps only in-frame clonotypes and omits some of them. Of about 280,000 clones in the sample, 85% to 90% were seen once. This chain joins TRBV27 and TRBJ2-5; 8 positions match TRBD2. The TCR was taken from a woman younger than 35 in good health and CMV-seronegative. Sequencing used PBMCs. The CDR3 reads CASSWGGGAGGQETQYF. CDR3 coding DNA: TGTGCCAGCAGTTGGGGTGGTGGGGCGGGGGGCCAAGAGACCCAGTACTTC.